The next 10 T cell receptor beta chains were all read from a single sample in a study of cytomegalovirus exposure and HLA in healthy donors. Primers: 60 Vbeta forward and 13 Jbeta reverse. TCRdb's copy holds only in-frame clones and misses some; the assay was immunoSEQ multiplex PCR. The listing contains around 40,000 clones. Sequencing input: PBMCs. The receptors were sampled from a human donor in good health.

As to this clone: A read error may produce the germline difference seen at one junction end. This rearrangement joins TRBV6-6 to TRBJ2-5; D is undetermined. The CDR3 is made up of 14 amino acids. Germline values: CDR1 MNHNY, CDR2 SVGAGI (reference sequence). The CDR3 loop reads CASSYPTRPENQYF. CDR3 bases: TGTGCCAGCAGTTACCCCACTCGCCCTGAGAACCAGTACTTC.

The CDR3 sequence is CASSETANSNTEAFF. The CDR3 DNA reads TGTGCCAGCAGTGAAACAGCCAACTCGAACACTGAAGCTTTCTTT. The V gene is TRBV2, the J gene TRBJ1-1; D uncertain. V was pared by 2 bases and J by 1 base, with 11 bases between. The CDR3 is made up of 15 amino acids. The germline V gene encodes CDR1 SNHLY and CDR2 FYNNEI.

Judged by frequency, this clone is medium-sized. V and J are TRBV11-1 and TRBJ1-2; D remains unclear. Germline-derived CDR1 and CDR2 are SGHAT and FQDESV (reference sequence). Deletions cut 3 bases from V and 3 bases from J, with 8 bases between. The length of the CDR3 is 13 residues. CDR3 sequence (DNA): TGTGCCAGCAGCTTTGGAGGGCACTATGGCTACACCTTC. Amino acids: CASSFGGHYGYTF.

The CDR3 loop reads CASSESPPDSVTEAFF. The DNA of the CDR3 is TGCGCCAGCAGTGAGTCTCCCCCGGACAGCGTAACTGAAGCTTTCTTT. This rearrangement joins TRBV10-1 to TRBJ1-1; TRBD1 is a possible D gene (6 bases). This CDR3 comprises 16 residues. Germline CDR1 reads WNHNN; CDR2 reads SYGVQD (reference sequence). Trimming cost V 0 bases and J 5 bases, with 16 bases left between them.

The gene calls are TRBV5-8 and TRBJ1-2; D is uncertain. There are 14 residues in the CDR3. Germline V CDR1 and CDR2: SGHTS, YDEGEE. V gave up 1 base and J gave up 8 bases, with 15 bases separating them. As DNA, the CDR3 is TGTGCCAGCAGCTTGTCTATTCCTTCTGAAGGCTACACCTTC. It is translated as CASSLSIPSEGYTF.

This chain uses TRBV10-3 with TRBJ2-2; D is ambiguous. CDR3 size: 12 residues. V lost 6 bases and J lost 5, with 7 bases in between. CDR1 ENHRY and CDR2 SYGVKD come from the germline V gene. In DNA form, the CDR3 reads TGTGCCATCAGCCCGAGGACCGGGGAGCTGTTTTTT. Translation gives CAISPRTGELFF.

The chain joins TRBV4-1 to TRBJ2-1, with 7 nucleotides matching TRBD1. The CDR3 consists of 15 residues. CDR1 is MGHRA, CDR2 YSYEKL, per germline. The ends lost 0 bases at V and 8 bases at J; junction bases unmatched: 7. CDR3 coding DNA: TGCGCCAGCAGCCAAGAAACAGGGGTTGGACATGAGCAGTTCTTC. It codes for CASSQETGVGHEQFF.

The J gene is TRBJ2-5, the V gene TRBV6-5, with 8 bases aligning to TRBD1. The germline V gene has CDR1 MNHEY and CDR2 SVGAGI. The V gene end was trimmed by 4 bases and the J gene end by 3 bases; junction bases not matched to a gene: 4. CDR3 length equals 14 residues. CDR3 region: CASSSPTGEETQYF. CDR3 DNA sequence: TGTGCCAGCAGTTCCCCGACAGGGGAAGAGACCCAGTACTTC.

The rearrangement joins TRBV13 to TRBJ1-1; D uncertain. This CDR3 has 13 residues. Between the trimmed V and J ends, which lost 3 bases and 7 bases, there was a span of 12 bases. Germline-derived CDR1 and CDR2 are PRHDT and FYEKMQ (reference sequence). For the CDR3, the DNA is TGTGCCAGCAGCTTGCGGGTGGGCGGTGAAGCTTTCTTT. Its protein product is CASSLRVGGEAFF.

The genes are TRBV2 and TRBJ2-5; D gene ambiguous. Germline loops: CDR1 SNHLY, CDR2 FYNNEI. The CDR3 has 13 amino acids. The V and J ends lost 3 bases and 7 bases respectively, with 12 bases between them. The CDR3 coding sequence is TGTGCCAGCAGTGAGGGCCCGACCCGGACCCAGTACTTC. Its protein product is CASSEGPTRTQYF.